The 21 T cell receptor beta chains listed next were all sequenced from one sample in a study of cytomegalovirus exposure and HLA in healthy donors. With 60 Vbeta and 13 Jbeta primers, the PCR was carried out. The protocol was immunoSEQ multiplex PCR, while the TCRdb copy is restricted to in-frame clones and leaves out a portion. The sample holds tens of thousands of clones, 65% to 75% seen once. Input material: PBMCs. Receptors were obtained from a man aged 45-65 years in good health and CMV-seropositive.

J is TRBJ1-4 and V is TRBV29-1; 8 bases agree with TRBD1. The ends lost 7 bases at V and 7 bases at J; junction bases unmatched: 5. Germline V gives CDR1 SQVTM, CDR2 ANQGSEA. CDR3 length equals 12 residues. The CDR3 here is CSAVDRAEKLFF. The CDR3 nucleotides read TGCAGCGCAGTGGACAGGGCTGAAAAACTGTTTTTT.

DNA for the CDR3: TGCGCCAGCAGCTTAGGACAGGGGGTCTACGAGCAGTACTTC. Translated, it gives CASSLGQGVYEQYF. The chain uses TRBV5-1 and TRBJ2-7; 10 bases fit TRBD1. The CDR3 is 14 residues long. The J segment lost 3 bases and the V segment lost 2 bases, leaving 2 bases of the junction unmatched. The germline V gene has CDR1 SGHRS and CDR2 YFSETQ.

The V and J genes are TRBV29-1 and TRBJ2-1; 9 bases are a match to TRBD1. The CDR3 is 15 amino acids. Germline values: CDR1 SQVTM, CDR2 ANQGSEA. After removal of 0 bases from V and 4 bases from J, the junction contained 4 bases not matched to a gene. CDR3 residues: CSVEDRGTGYNEQFF. The CDR3 DNA reads as TGCAGCGTTGAAGATCGGGGGACAGGGTACAATGAGCAGTTCTTC.

The gene calls are TRBV9 and TRBJ2-1; tentative D call: TRBD2 (5 bases). Trimming took 3 bases from V and 2 from J, leaving 15 bases between them. CDR1 is SGDLS and CDR2 is YYNGEE in the germline V gene. This CDR3 spans 16 amino acids. The CDR3 DNA is TGTGCCAGCAGCGGCCGGTCGGGGTTCACCTACAATGAGCAGTTCTTC. It is translated as CASSGRSGFTYNEQFF.

The rearrangement uses TRBV6-5 and TRBJ1-2; D possibly corresponds to TRBD1 (5 bases). This CDR3 comprises 13 residues. The V gene lost 0 bases and the J gene lost 6 bases, with 8 bases spanning the gap. Germline V lookup: CDR1 MNHEY, CDR2 SVGAGI. The CDR3 here is CASSYSEGDGYTF. CDR3 sequence (DNA): TGTGCCAGCAGTTACTCGGAAGGGGATGGCTACACCTTC.

Worth noting for this clone: At one end the junction does not follow the germline gene, possibly because of a read error. J is TRBJ2-7 and V is TRBV5-1; 10 bases map to TRBD1. This CDR3 comprises 14 residues. Germline V gene sequence: CDR1 SGHRS, CDR2 YFSETQ. The chain's CDR3 is CASSPGQGSSEQYF. The CDR3 region has the DNA TGCGCCAGCAGCCCGGGACAGGGGTCCTCCGAGCAGTACTTC.

The rearrangement joins TRBV5-1 to TRBJ2-5; 9 bases line up with TRBD2. The germline V gene encodes CDR1 SGHRS and CDR2 YFSETQ. The CDR3 length is 17 residues. The V segment lost 0 bases and the J segment 5 bases; nucleotides outside the gene matches: 11. The CDR3 spells CASSLASGARAGETQYF. CDR3 DNA: TGCGCCAGCAGCTTGGCTAGCGGGGCCCGCGCCGGGGAGACCCAGTACTTC. Full variable domain (outside the CDR3, taken from reference TRBV5-1 and TRBJ2-5): KAGVTQTPRYLIKTRGQQVTLSCSPISGHRSVSWYQQTPGQGLQFLFEYFSETQRNKGNFPGRFSGRQFSNSRSEMNVSTLELGDSALYLCASSLASGARAGETQYFGPGTRLLVL.

The J gene is TRBJ2-7, the V gene TRBV5-1; no firm D call. V shed 3 bases and J shed 6 bases, with 7 bases lying between them. Germline values: CDR1 SGHRS, CDR2 YFSETQ. This CDR3 has 11 residues. CDR3 residues: CASSSSFEQYF. The CDR3 DNA reads as TGCGCCAGCAGCTCTTCTTTCGAGCAGTACTTC.

The chain joins TRBV6-1 to TRBJ2-7; D is possibly TRBD1 (6 bases). The V gene lost 7 bases and the J gene lost 6 bases, with 16 bases spanning the gap. The CDR3 totals 13 residues. Germline-derived CDR1 and CDR2 are MNHNS and SASEGT. CDR3 sequence reads: CASIIEQGLEQYF. In DNA form, the CDR3 reads TGTGCCAGCATAATCGAGCAGGGGCTCGAGCAGTACTTC.

CDR3 loop: CATTRGKHSPLHF. The CDR3 nucleotides read TGTGCCACCACCAGAGGAAAGCATTCACCCCTCCACTTT. The chain combines TRBV6-5 with TRBJ1-6; no definite D call. Trimming cost V 10 bases and J 8 bases, with 15 bases left between them. The CDR3 contains 13 residues. CDR1 and CDR2 from the germline V gene are MNHEY and SVGAGI.

This clone has only a few counts. This chain joins TRBV7-9 and TRBJ2-1; perhaps TRBD2 as D (6 bases). The V gene lost 3 bases and the J gene lost 5 bases, with 11 bases spanning the gap. This CDR3 has 14 residues. Germline CDR1 and CDR2: SEHNR and FQNEAQ (reference sequence). The CDR3 sequence is CASSFQEGHNEQFF. The CDR3 region has the DNA TGTGCCAGCAGCTTTCAGGAGGGCCACAATGAGCAGTTCTTC. The variable domain in full, completed from reference TRBV7-9 and TRBJ2-1, reads DTGVSQNPRHKITKRGQNVTFRCDPISEHNRLYWYRQTLGQGPEFLTYFQNEAQLEKSRLLSDRFSAERPKGSFSTLEIQRTEQGDSAMYLCASSFQEGHNEQFFGPGTRLTVL.

The chain couples TRBV5-1 to TRBJ2-3; 7 bases are shared with TRBD1. The ends lost 5 bases at V and 7 bases at J; junction bases unmatched: 7. This CDR3 is 13 amino acids long. Germline V CDR1 and CDR2: SGHRS, YFSETQ. CDR3 residues: CASSLQGENTQYF. The CDR3 DNA reads TGCGCCAGCAGTCTGCAGGGGGAGAATACGCAGTATTTT.

The CDR3 is CASSPNLGRVYEQYF. The CDR3 bases are TGCGCCAGCAGCCCGAACCTAGGGAGGGTGTACGAGCAGTACTTC. The V call is TRBV4-1, the J call TRBJ2-7; 7 bases line up with TRBD2. CDR1 and CDR2 (germline): MGHRA, YSYEKL. The CDR3 extends over 15 amino acids. Germline trimming cut 4 bases from V and 4 bases from J; bases unmatched to any gene: 10.

V and J are TRBV9 and TRBJ2-7; 11 nucleotides agree with TRBD2. This CDR3 has 16 residues. Germline V gene sequence: CDR1 SGDLS, CDR2 YYNGEE. V dropped 4 bases and J dropped 0; count of bases not matched to a gene: 6. CDR3 residues: CASSSTGTSGSYEQYF. The CDR3 DNA is TGTGCCAGCAGCTCAACCGGGACTAGCGGCTCCTACGAGCAGTACTTC.

This chain links TRBV13 with TRBJ1-3, with D perhaps TRBD1 (5 bases). From germline, CDR1 is PRHDT and CDR2 FYEKMQ (reference sequence). This CDR3 has 12 amino acids. V lost 1 base to trimming and J lost 14 bases, with 12 bases between them. CDR3 nucleotide sequence: TGTGCCAGCAGCTTAGCTCCGGGGGATCTATATTTT. Protein: CASSLAPGDLYF. The full variable domain, its missing parts supplied by reference TRBV13 and TRBJ1-3, is AAGVIQSPRHLIKEKRETATLKCYPIPRHDTVYWYQQGPGQDPQFLISFYEKMQSDKGSIPDRFSAQQFSDYHSELNMSSLELGDSALYFCASSLAPGDLYFGEGSWLTVV.

Only a few counts were recorded for this clone. V is TRBV6-1 and J is TRBJ1-5; D is undetermined. This CDR3 is built from 14 residues. From germline, CDR1 is MNHNS and CDR2 SASEGT. Trimming cost V 10 bases and J 4 bases, with 17 bases left between them. The CDR3 DNA follows: TGTGCCACCAGACGTGAGGCCACAAATCAGCCCCAGCATTTT. As protein: CATRREATNQPQHF.

The chain employs TRBV20-1 and TRBJ1-4; D remains unclear. Germline V gene sequence: CDR1 DFQATT, CDR2 SNEGSKA (reference sequence). CDR3 length: 11 residues. Between the trimmed V and J ends, which lost 6 bases and 8 bases, there was a span of 10 bases. In nucleotides, the CDR3 is TGCAGTGCCAGTCCAGGAGAAAAACTGTTTTTT. This codes for CSASPGEKLFF.

This sequence joins TRBV14 and TRBJ2-1; 11 positions match TRBD2. Trimming removed 4 bases from V and 3 bases from J; junction bases left unmatched: 2. Germline V lookup: CDR1 SGHDN, CDR2 FVKESK. The CDR3 is 15 amino acids. CDR3 nucleotide sequence: TGTGCCAGCAGCCTGGGACTAGCGGTCTACAATGAGCAGTTCTTC. This encodes CASSLGLAVYNEQFF.

The chain links TRBV5-6 to TRBJ2-3; D unresolved. V lost 4 bases to trimming and J lost 5 bases, with 5 bases between them. Germline V gives CDR1 SGHDT, CDR2 YYEEEE. This CDR3 is 11 amino acids long. Written as DNA, the CDR3 is TGTGCCAGCAGCAATCGAGATACGCAGTATTTT. It codes for CASSNRDTQYF.

Comments on this clone: The same CDR3 can be traced to other DNA sequences in this sample. The chain employs TRBV29-1 and TRBJ1-2; TRBD1 agrees at 8 bases. From germline, CDR1 is SQVTM and CDR2 ANQGSEA. The CDR3 has 13 residues. With 6 bases clipped from V and 4 bases from J, the junction kept 7 bases outside the gene matches. CDR3 sequence reads: CSVYGTGIYGYTF. As DNA, the CDR3 is TGCAGCGTGTACGGGACAGGCATCTATGGCTACACCTTC. The complete variable domain, with remaining parts taken from reference TRBV29-1 and TRBJ1-2, reads SAVISQKPSRDICQRGTSLTIQCQVDSQVTMMFWYRQQPGQSLTLIATANQGSEATYESGFVIDKFPISRPNLTFSTLTVSNMSPEDSSIYLCSVYGTGIYGYTFGSGTRLTVV.

This clone occurred a few times. V usage is TRBV29-1 and J usage is TRBJ2-1; tentative D call: TRBD2 (5 bases). Germline loops: CDR1 SQVTM, CDR2 ANQGSEA. The CDR3 runs 16 residues. V was clipped by 5 bases and J by 2 bases, with 19 bases between them. The CDR3, as DNA: TGCAGCGTTCGGCAGACTACTACCCCTCCCTACAATGAGCAGTTCTTC. Translating it yields CSVRQTTTPPYNEQFF.